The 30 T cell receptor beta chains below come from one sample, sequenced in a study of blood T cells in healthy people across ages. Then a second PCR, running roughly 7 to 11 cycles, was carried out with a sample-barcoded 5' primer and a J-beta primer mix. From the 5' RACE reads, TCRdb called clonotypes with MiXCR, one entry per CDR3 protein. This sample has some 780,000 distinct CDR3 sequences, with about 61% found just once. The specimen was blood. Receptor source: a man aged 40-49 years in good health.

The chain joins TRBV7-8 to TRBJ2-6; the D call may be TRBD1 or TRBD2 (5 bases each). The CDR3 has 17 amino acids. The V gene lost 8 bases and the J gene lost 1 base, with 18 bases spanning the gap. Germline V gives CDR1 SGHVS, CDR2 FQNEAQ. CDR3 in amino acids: CASGDRVPSSGANVLTF. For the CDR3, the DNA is TGTGCCAGCGGGGACCGGGTACCGAGTTCTGGGGCCAACGTCCTGACTTTC.

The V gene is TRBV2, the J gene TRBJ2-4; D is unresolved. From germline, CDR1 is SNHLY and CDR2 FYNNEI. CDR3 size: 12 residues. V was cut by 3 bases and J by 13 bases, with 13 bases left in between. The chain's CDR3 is CASSEVGPGQYF. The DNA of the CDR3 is TGTGCCAGCAGTGAGGTAGGCCCCGGGCAGTACTTC. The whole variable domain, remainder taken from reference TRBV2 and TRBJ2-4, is EPEVTQTPSHQVTQMGQEVILRCVPISNHLYFYWYRQILGQKVEFLVSFYNNEISEKSEIFDDQFSVERPDGSNFTLKIRSTKLEDSAMYFCASSEVGPGQYFGAGTRLSVL.

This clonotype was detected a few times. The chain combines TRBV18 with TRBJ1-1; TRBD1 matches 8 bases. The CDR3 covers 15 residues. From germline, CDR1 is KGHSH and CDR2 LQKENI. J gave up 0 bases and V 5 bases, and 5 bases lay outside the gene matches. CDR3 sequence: CASSDRDRLNTEAFF. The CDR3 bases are TGTGCCAGCTCAGACCGGGACAGGCTGAACACTGAAGCTTTCTTT.

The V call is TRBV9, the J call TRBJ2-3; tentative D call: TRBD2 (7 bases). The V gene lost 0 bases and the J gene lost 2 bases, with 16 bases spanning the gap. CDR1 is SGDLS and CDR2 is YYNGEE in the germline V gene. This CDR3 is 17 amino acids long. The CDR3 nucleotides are TGTGCCAGCAGCGTAGACAGGGAGGGTTGGAACACAGATACGCAGTATTTT. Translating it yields CASSVDREGWNTDTQYF.

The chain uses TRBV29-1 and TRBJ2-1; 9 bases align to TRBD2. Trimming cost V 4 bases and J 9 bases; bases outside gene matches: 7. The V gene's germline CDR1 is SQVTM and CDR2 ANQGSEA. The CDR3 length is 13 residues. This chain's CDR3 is CSVVGGGVGEQFF. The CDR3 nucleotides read TGCAGCGTTGTCGGCGGGGGGGTGGGTGAGCAGTTCTTC.

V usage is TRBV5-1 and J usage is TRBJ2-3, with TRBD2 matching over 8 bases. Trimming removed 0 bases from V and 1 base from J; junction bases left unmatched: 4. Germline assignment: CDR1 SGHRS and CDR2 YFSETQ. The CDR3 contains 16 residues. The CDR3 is CASSLGGLVGTDTQYF. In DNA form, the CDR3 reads TGCGCCAGCAGCTTGGGGGGACTAGTGGGCACAGATACGCAGTATTTT.

DNA for the CDR3: TGTGCCAGCAGCCAAGTGCGGAACACCGGGGAGCTGTTTTTT. Its protein is CASSQVRNTGELFF. The chain carries TRBV3-1 and TRBJ2-2; D is ambiguous. The CDR3 runs 14 residues. Trimming took 1 base from V and 1 from J, leaving 4 bases between them. Germline CDR1 LGHDT, CDR2 YNNKEL (reference sequence).

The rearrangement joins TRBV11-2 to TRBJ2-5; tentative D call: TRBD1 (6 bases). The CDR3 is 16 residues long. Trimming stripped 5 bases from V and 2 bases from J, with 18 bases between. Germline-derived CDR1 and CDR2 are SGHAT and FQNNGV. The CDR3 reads CASSNAGTRIQETQYF. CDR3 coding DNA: TGTGCCAGCAGCAATGCCGGGACAAGGATTCAAGAGACCCAGTACTTC.

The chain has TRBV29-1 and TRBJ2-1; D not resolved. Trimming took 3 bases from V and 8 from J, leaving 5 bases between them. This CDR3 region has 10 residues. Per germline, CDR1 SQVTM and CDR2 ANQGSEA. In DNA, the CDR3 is TGCAGCGTTGAGACCCATGAGCAGTTCTTC. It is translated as CSVETHEQFF.

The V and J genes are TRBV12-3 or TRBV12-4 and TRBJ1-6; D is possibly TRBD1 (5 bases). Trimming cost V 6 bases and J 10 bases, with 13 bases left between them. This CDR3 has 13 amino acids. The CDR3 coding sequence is TGTGCCAGCAGGGGACGGGGGGAATCACCCCTCCACTTT. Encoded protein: CASRGRGESPLHF.

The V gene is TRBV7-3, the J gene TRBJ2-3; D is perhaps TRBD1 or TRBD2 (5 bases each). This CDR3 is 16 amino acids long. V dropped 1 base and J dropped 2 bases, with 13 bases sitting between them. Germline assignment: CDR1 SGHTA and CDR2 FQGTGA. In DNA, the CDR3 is TGTGCCAGCAGCTTAAGGGACGCCATCGACACAGATACGCAGTATTTT. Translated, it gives CASSLRDAIDTDTQYF.

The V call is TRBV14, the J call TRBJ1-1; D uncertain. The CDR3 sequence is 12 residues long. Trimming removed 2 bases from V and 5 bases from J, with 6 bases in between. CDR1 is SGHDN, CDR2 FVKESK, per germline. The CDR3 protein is CASSQTSTEAFF. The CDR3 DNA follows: TGTGCCAGCAGCCAAACATCTACTGAAGCTTTCTTT.

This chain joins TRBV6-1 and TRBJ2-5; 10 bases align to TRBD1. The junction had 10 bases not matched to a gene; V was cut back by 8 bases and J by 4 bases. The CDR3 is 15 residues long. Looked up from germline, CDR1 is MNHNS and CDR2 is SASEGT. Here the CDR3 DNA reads TGTGCCAGCGGGGGCGGACAGGGGGGTGGAGAGACCCAGTACTTC. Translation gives CASGGGQGGGETQYF.

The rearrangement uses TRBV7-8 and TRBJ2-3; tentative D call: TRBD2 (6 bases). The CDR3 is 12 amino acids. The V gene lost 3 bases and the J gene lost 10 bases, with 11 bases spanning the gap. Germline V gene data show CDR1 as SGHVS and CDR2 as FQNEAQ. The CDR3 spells CASSFTLASQYF. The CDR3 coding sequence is TGTGCCAGCAGCTTCACTCTAGCGTCGCAGTATTTT.

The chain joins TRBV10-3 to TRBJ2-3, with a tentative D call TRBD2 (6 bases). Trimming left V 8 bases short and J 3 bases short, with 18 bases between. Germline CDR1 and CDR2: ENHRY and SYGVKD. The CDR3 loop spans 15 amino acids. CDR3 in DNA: TGTGCCATCCGGCCCCAGGGAGGTTTTACAGATACGCAGTATTTT. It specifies CAIRPQGGFTDTQYF.

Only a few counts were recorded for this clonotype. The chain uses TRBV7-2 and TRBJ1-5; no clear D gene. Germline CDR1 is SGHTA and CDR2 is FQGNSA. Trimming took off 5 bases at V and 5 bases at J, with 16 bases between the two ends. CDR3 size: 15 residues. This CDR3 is CASSPGVNADQPQHF. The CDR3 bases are TGTGCCAGCAGCCCCGGGGTGAACGCGGATCAGCCCCAGCATTTT.

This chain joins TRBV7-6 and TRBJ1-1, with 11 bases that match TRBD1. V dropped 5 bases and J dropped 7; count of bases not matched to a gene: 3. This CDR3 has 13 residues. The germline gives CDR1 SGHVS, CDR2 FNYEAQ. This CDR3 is CASSGQGAFEAFF. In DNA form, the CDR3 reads TGTGCCAGCAGCGGACAGGGGGCCTTTGAAGCTTTCTTT.

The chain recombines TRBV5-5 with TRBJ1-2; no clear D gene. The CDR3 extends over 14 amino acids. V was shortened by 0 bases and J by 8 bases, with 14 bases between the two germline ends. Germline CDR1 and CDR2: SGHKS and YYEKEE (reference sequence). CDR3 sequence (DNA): TGTGCCAGCAGCTTGGGCGAGGTCTCCTGGGGCTACACCTTC. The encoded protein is CASSLGEVSWGYTF.

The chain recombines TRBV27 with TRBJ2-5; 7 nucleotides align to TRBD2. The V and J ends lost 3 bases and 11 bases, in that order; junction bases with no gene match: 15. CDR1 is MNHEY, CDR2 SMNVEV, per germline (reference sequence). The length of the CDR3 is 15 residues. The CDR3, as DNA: TGTGCCAGCAGTTTCTCAACTAGCTTGGGGGGGGAGCAGTACTTC. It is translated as CASSFSTSLGGEQYF.

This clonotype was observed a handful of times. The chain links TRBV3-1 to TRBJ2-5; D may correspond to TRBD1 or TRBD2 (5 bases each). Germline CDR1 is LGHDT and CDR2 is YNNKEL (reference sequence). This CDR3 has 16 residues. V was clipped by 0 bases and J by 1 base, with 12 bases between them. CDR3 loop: CASSQDYRGLQETQYF. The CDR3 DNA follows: TGTGCCAGCAGCCAAGACTACCGGGGCCTCCAAGAGACCCAGTACTTC.

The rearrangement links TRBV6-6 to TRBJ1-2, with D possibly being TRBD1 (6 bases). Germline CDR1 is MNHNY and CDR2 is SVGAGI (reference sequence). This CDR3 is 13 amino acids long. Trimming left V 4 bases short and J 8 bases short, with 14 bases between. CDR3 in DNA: TGTGCCAGCAGTTCACAACAGGGACGAGGCTACACCTTC. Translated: CASSSQQGRGYTF.

CDR3 sequence reads: CASSQELGVVYF. For the CDR3, the DNA is TGTGCCAGCAGCCAAGAACTCGGAGTTGTGTACTTC. This rearrangement joins TRBV3-1 to TRBJ2-4; D gene ambiguous. From germline, CDR1 is LGHDT and CDR2 YNNKEL (reference sequence). This CDR3 spans 12 amino acids. The ends were cut back, 0 bases at V and 15 bases at J, with 12 bases in the middle.

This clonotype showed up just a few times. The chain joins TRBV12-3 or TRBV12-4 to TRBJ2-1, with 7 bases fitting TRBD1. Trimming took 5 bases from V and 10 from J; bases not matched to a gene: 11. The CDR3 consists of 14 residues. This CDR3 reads CASSLQGEFREQFF. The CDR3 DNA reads TGTGCCAGCAGTCTCCAGGGGGAGTTCAGGGAGCAGTTCTTC.

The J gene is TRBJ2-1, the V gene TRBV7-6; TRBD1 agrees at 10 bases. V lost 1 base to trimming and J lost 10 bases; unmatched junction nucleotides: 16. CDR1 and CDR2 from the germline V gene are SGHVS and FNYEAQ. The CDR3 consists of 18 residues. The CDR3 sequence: CASSLVGTGVLGSSEQFF. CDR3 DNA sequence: TGTGCCAGCAGCTTAGTAGGGACAGGGGTATTGGGCAGCAGCGAGCAGTTCTTC.

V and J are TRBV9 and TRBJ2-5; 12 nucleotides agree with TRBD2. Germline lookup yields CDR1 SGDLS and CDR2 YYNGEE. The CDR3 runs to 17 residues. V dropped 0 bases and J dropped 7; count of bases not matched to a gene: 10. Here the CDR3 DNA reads TGTGCCAGCAGCGTAGCAGGGACTAGCGGGCTACAGGGGACCCAGTACTTC. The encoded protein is CASSVAGTSGLQGTQYF.

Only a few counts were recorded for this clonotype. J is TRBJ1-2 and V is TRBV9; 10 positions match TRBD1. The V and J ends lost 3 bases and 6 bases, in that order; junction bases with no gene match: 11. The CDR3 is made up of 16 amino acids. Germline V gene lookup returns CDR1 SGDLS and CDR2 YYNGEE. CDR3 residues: CASSAWDRGSVHGYTF. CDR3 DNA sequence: TGTGCCAGCAGCGCCTGGGACAGGGGTTCGGTGCATGGCTACACCTTC.

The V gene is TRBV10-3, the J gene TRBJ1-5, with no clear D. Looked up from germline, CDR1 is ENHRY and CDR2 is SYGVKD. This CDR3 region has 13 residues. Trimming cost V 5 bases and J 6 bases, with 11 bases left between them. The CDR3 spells CAISPSGGQPQHF. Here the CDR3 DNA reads TGTGCCATCAGTCCGTCTGGTGGTCAGCCCCAGCATTTT.

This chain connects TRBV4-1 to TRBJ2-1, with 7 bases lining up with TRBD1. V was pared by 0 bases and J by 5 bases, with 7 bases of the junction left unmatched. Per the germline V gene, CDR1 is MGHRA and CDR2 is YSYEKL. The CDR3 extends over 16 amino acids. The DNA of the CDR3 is TGCGCCAGCAGCCAAGATGGTGGGACAGCCGACAATGAGCAGTTCTTC. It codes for CASSQDGGTADNEQFF.

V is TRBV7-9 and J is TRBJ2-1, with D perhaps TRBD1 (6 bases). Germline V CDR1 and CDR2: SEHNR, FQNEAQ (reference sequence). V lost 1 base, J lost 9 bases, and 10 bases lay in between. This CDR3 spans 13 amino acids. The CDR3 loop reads CASSLGQAREQFF. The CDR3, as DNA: TGTGCCAGCAGCTTAGGACAGGCCCGTGAGCAGTTCTTC. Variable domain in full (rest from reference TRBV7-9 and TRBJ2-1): DTGVSQNPRHKITKRGQNVTFRCDPISEHNRLYWYRQTLGQGPEFLTYFQNEAQLEKSRLLSDRFSAERPKGSFSTLEIQRTEQGDSAMYLCASSLGQAREQFFGPGTRLTVL.

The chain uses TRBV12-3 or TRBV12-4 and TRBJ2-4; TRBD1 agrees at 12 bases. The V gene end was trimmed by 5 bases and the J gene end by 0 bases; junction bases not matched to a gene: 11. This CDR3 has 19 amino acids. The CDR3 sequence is CASSAPGQGADLAKNIQYF. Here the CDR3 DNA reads TGTGCCAGCAGTGCGCCGGGACAGGGGGCGGACTTAGCCAAAAACATTCAGTACTTC.